The rows below give T cell receptor beta chains drawn from one sample of a study of T-cell memory formation after mild COVID-19. MiXCR was run by TCRdb on the 5' RACE reads, yielding one entry per CDR3 protein. The data hold approximately 260,000 distinct CDR3 sequences, with about 15% observed a single time. The sequenced sample was PBMCs or a T cell subset sorted from them (not recorded which). Receptor source: a man younger than 35 who had mild COVID-19 (a few samples of this study predate the infection). Cell type and time point are not known. CDR3s include the opening cysteine and the closing phenylalanine or tryptophan. Fields, in order: J gene, D gene, clone size, V gene, CDR3 protein, CDR3 DNA. The D gene is left open where the match is weak. Where a row states a size, it is once, few, many or the class of an expanded clone; other rows omit it.

j_gene: TRBJ2-1; d_gene: TRBD1; abundance: NA; v_gene: TRBV5-1; CDR3aa: CASSLAMFSGQGYWEQFF; CDR3nt: TGCGCCAGCAGCTTGGCGATGTTTAGCGGACAGGGTTATTGGGAGCAGTTCTTC
j_gene: TRBJ1-6; d_gene: NA; abundance: NA; v_gene: TRBV2; CDR3aa: CASIGRTSSYNSPLHF; CDR3nt: TGTGCCAGCATCGGCCGGACGAGCTCCTATAATTCACCCCTCCACTTT
j_gene: TRBJ1-6; d_gene: TRBD1; abundance: NA; v_gene: TRBV28; CDR3aa: CASSPDRVSYNSPLHF; CDR3nt: TGTGCCAGCAGCCCGGACAGGGTTTCCTATAATTCACCCCTCCACTTT
j_gene: TRBJ2-5; d_gene: NA; abundance: few; v_gene: TRBV7-2; CDR3aa: CASSQAGTPQTQYF; CDR3nt: TGTGCCAGCAGCCAGGCCGGGACCCCCCAGACCCAGTACTTC
j_gene: TRBJ2-2; d_gene: NA; abundance: few; v_gene: TRBV3-1; CDR3aa: CASQGQNTGELFF; CDR3nt: TGTGCCAGCCAGGGACAGAACACCGGGGAGCTGTTTTTT
j_gene: TRBJ1-2; d_gene: NA; abundance: few; v_gene: TRBV6-2/TRBV6-3; CDR3aa: CASSYWGAGGYTF; CDR3nt: TGTGCCAGCAGTTACTGGGGGGCTGGTGGCTACACCTTC
j_gene: TRBJ2-1; d_gene: NA; abundance: many; v_gene: TRBV6-4; CDR3aa: CASKKLSSYNEQFF; CDR3nt: TGTGCCAGCAAGAAGCTTAGCTCCTACAATGAGCAGTTCTTC
j_gene: TRBJ1-2; d_gene: NA; abundance: NA; v_gene: TRBV20-1; CDR3aa: CSASFLSVAKLYGYTF; CDR3nt: TGCAGTGCTAGCTTTCTCTCAGTGGCTAAGTTATATGGCTACACCTTC
j_gene: TRBJ2-3; d_gene: NA; abundance: NA; v_gene: TRBV20-1; CDR3aa: CSARKPGDTQYF; CDR3nt: TGCAGTGCTAGGAAGCCCGGGGATACGCAGTATTTT
j_gene: TRBJ2-2; d_gene: NA; abundance: many; v_gene: TRBV7-2; CDR3aa: CASSLHGRKNTGELFF; CDR3nt: TGTGCCAGCAGCCTGCACGGACGGAAGAACACCGGGGAGCTGTTTTTT
j_gene: TRBJ1-6; d_gene: NA; abundance: NA; v_gene: TRBV7-3; CDR3aa: CASSLRQAAPLHF; CDR3nt: TGTGCCAGCAGCTTAAGACAGGCGGCACCCCTCCACTTT
j_gene: TRBJ1-3; d_gene: NA; abundance: NA; v_gene: TRBV2; CDR3aa: CASSEGNSGNTIYF; CDR3nt: TGTGCCAGCAGTGAAGGGAACTCTGGAAACACCATATATTTT
j_gene: TRBJ2-3; d_gene: TRBD2; abundance: NA; v_gene: TRBV20-1; CDR3aa: CSARLAGGPLDTQYF; CDR3nt: TGCAGTGCTCGGCTAGCGGGGGGGCCTCTAGATACGCAGTATTTT
j_gene: TRBJ2-1; d_gene: TRBD2; abundance: few; v_gene: TRBV7-2; CDR3aa: CASSLAAGTSGTEQFF; CDR3nt: TGTGCCAGCAGCTTAGCGGCCGGGACTAGCGGCACTGAGCAGTTCTTC
j_gene: TRBJ1-2; d_gene: NA; abundance: few; v_gene: TRBV5-1; CDR3aa: CASRSGFIDGYTF; CDR3nt: TGCGCCAGCAGGTCGGGGTTTATTGACGGCTACACCTTC
j_gene: TRBJ2-6; d_gene: TRBD1; abundance: few; v_gene: TRBV5-1; CDR3aa: CASSEPGTGHSGANVLTF; CDR3nt: TGCGCCAGCAGCGAACCCGGGACAGGGCACTCTGGGGCCAACGTCCTGACTTTC
j_gene: TRBJ2-1; d_gene: TRBD2; abundance: many; v_gene: TRBV4-3; CDR3aa: CASSQPGLAVPSRTFF; CDR3nt: TGCGCCAGCAGCCAGCCGGGACTAGCGGTTCCATCGCGGACGTTCTTC
j_gene: TRBJ2-5; d_gene: NA; abundance: NA; v_gene: TRBV4-3; CDR3aa: CASSPRAASGETQYF; CDR3nt: TGCGCCAGCAGTCCGAGAGCGGCATCAGGGGAGACCCAGTACTTC
j_gene: TRBJ1-2; d_gene: TRBD1; abundance: few; v_gene: TRBV27; CDR3aa: CASRSDRAVYGYTF; CDR3nt: TGTGCCAGCAGATCGGACAGGGCGGTCTATGGCTACACCTTC
j_gene: TRBJ2-1; d_gene: TRBD2; abundance: NA; v_gene: TRBV5-1; CDR3aa: CASSSTGGPPEQFF; CDR3nt: TGCGCCAGCAGCAGCACGGGGGGGCCACCTGAGCAGTTCTTC